This TCR beta chain appears in the sequencing data of a study of blood T cell repertoires in COVID-19. Study-wide context: Sites across the United States, Italy and Spain contributed samples from acute and convalescent COVID-19.

The data were produced by immunoSEQ multiplex PCR, yet TCRdb's version contains in-frame clones alone and is incomplete. The sample gives some 290,000 clones, around nine tenths of which show up once; more than 9.5% is in the top ten. During active infection, Seattle patients enrolled and were then monitored through disease. There are 17 residues in the CDR3. Germline CDR1 MDHEN, CDR2 SYDVKM. V was pared by 2 bases and J by 0 bases, with 7 bases of the junction left unmatched. Input material: peripheral blood. The TCR was taken from a young woman with COVID-19, enrolled during active disease. V and J are TRBV28 and TRBJ2-7; TRBD1 aligns across 10 bases. The DNA of the CDR3 is TGTGCCAGCAGTTTACCCCGGACAGGGGGGTTCTCCTACGAGCAGTACTTC. Translation gives CASSLPRTGGFSYEQYF.